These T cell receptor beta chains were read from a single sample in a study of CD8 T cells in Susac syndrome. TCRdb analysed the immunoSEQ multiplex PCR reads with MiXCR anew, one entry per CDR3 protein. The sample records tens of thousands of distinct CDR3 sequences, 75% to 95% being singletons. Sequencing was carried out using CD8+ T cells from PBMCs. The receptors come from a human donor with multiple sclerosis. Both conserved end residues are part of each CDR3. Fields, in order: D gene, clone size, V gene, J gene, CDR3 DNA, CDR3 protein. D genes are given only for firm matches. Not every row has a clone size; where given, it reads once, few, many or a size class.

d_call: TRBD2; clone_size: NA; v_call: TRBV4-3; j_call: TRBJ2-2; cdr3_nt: TGCGCCAGCAGCCAAGGAACCGAGACTAGCGGGAGTATGTACACCGGGGAGCTGTTTTTT; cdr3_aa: CASSQGTETSGSMYTGELFF
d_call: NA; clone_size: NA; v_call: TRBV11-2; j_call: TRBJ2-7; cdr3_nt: TGTGCCAGCACCCCAAAGCGCAGCTACGAGCAGTACTTC; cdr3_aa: CASTPKRSYEQYF
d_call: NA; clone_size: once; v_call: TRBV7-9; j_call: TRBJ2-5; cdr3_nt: TGTGCCAGCAGCTTAGGGGAGGTGGCAATTGAGACCCAGTACTTC; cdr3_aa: CASSLGEVAIETQYF
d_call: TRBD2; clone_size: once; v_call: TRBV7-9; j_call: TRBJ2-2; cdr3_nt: TGTGCCAGCAGCCCCTCCCCGGGGGGCACCGGGGAGCTGTTTTTT; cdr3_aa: CASSPSPGGTGELFF
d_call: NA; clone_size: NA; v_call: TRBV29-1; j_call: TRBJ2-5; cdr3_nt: TGCAGCGTTGAAGACTACTCCGGCGGGGAGACCCAGTACTTC; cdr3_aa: CSVEDYSGGETQYF
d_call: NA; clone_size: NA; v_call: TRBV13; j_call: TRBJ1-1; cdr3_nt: TGTGCCAGCAGCTTTAACGGGCCGGTTCACACTGAAGCTTTCTTT; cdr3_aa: CASSFNGPVHTEAFF
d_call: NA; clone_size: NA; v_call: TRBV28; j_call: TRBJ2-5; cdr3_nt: TGTGCCAGCGGACAGGGGGTGGCTAGCGGGAGGCTGGAGACCCAGTACTTC; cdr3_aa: CASGQGVASGRLETQYF
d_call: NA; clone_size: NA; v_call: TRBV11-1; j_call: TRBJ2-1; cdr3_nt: TGTGCCAGCAGGGGGGCAGGGAGCTCCTACAATGAGCAGTTCTTC; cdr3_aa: CASRGAGSSYNEQFF
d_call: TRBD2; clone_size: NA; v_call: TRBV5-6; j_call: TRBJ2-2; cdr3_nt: TGTGCCAGCAGCGGACTAGCGGGAGACACCGGGGAGCTGTTTTTT; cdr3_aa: CASSGLAGDTGELFF
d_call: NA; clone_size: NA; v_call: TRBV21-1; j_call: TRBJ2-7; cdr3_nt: TGTGCCAGCAGCAAAGACACCTACGAGCAGTACTTC; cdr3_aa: CASSKDTYEQYF
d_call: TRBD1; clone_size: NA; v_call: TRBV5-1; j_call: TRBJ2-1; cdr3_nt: TGCGCCAGCAGCTTGTCAGGGGGCGGTTACAATGAGCAGTTCTTC; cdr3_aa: CASSLSGGGYNEQFF
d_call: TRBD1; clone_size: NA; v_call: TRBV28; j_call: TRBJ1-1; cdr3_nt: TGTGCCAGCAGTTCCCGGGACAGGGAGGCTTTCTTT; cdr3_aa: CASSSRDREAFF
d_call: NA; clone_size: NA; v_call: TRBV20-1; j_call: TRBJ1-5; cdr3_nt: TGCAGTGCTACCGGGACACCCTCAAGCAATCAGCCCCAGCATTTT; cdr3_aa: CSATGTPSSNQPQHF
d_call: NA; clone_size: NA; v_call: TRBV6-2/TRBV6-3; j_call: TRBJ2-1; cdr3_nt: TGTGCCAGCAGTTACTCGATCGGTTGGGGGATAAACAATGAGCAGTTCTTC; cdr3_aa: CASSYSIGWGINNEQFF
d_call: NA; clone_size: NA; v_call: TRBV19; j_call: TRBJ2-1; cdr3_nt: TGTGCCAGTAGTATGGGATGGGCCCATGAGCAGTTCTTC; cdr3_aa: CASSMGWAHEQFF
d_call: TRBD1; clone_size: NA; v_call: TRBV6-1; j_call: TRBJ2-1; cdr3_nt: TGTGCCAGCAGTCCCCACAGGGGAATCTCCTACAATGAGCAGTTCTTC; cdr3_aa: CASSPHRGISYNEQFF
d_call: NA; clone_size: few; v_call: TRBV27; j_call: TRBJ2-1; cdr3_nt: TGTGCCAGCAGTTTATCCGGCAGTTCCTACAATGAGCAGTTCTTC; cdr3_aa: CASSLSGSSYNEQFF
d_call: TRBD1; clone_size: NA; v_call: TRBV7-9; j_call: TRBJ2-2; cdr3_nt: TGTGCCAGCAGCCAACCCACAGGGGGCCAGTATGACACCGGGGAGCTGTTTTTT; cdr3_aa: CASSQPTGGQYDTGELFF
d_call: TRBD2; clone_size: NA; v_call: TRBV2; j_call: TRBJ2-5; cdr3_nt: TGTGCCTCCCTACCACCTGGGGCGGGAGAAGAGACCCAGTACTTC; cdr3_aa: CASLPPGAGEETQYF
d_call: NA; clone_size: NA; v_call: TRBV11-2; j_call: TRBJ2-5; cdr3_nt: TGTGCCAGCAGCTTAGACGTCCGGGAGACCCAGTACTTC; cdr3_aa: CASSLDVRETQYF
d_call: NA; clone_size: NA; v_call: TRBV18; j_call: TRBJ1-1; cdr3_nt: TGTGCCAGCTCCGAAGTGGCCGCGCTTGCCTTT; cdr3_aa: CASSEVAALAF
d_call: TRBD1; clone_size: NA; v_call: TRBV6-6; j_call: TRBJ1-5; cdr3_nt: TGTGCCAGCAGTATGGACAGGGGTATCAATCAGCCCCAGCATTTT; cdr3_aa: CASSMDRGINQPQHF
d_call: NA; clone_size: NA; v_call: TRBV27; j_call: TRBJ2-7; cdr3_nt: TGTGCCAGCAGTTTACACATTTCCTACGAGCAGTACTTC; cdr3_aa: CASSLHISYEQYF
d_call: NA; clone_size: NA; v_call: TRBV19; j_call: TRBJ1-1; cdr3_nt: TGTGCCAGTAGTATAGGGAGAACTGAAGCTTTCTTT; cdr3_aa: CASSIGRTEAFF
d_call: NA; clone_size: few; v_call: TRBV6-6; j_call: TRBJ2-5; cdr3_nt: TGTGCCAGCAGTTACTCAGGGGAGACCCAGTACTTC; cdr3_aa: CASSYSGETQYF
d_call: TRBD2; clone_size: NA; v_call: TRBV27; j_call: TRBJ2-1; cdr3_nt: TGTGCCAGCAGTTTACCCCAGACTAGCGGGGGGGCCAATGAGCAGTTCTTC; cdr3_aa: CASSLPQTSGGANEQFF
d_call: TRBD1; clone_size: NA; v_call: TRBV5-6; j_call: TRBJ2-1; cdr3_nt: TGTGCCAGCAGCTTGCTCAAACAGGGGTGGAATGAGCAGTTCTTC; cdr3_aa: CASSLLKQGWNEQFF
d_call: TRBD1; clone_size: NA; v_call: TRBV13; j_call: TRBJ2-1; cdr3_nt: TGTGCCAGCAGCGGGACAGGGGCCAATGAGCAGTTCTTC; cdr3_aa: CASSGTGANEQFF
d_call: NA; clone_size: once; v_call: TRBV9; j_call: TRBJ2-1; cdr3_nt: TGTGCCAGCAGCGTAGCCCAGGGTTGGAATGAGCAGTTCTTC; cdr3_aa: CASSVAQGWNEQFF
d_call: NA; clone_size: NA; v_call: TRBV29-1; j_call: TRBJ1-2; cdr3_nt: TGCAGCGTTGAAGTAACGGGACATAGCTATGGCTACACCTTC; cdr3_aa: CSVEVTGHSYGYTF
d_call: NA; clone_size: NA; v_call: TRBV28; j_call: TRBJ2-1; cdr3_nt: TGTGCCAGTCGGGGGGACAGAGATGGCAATGAGCAGTTCTTC; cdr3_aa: CASRGDRDGNEQFF
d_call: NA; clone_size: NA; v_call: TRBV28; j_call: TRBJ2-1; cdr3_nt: TGTACCAGCAGAGTAACGTCGGCGGCCCTGTCCTACAATGAGCAGTTCTTC; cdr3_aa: CTSRVTSAALSYNEQFF
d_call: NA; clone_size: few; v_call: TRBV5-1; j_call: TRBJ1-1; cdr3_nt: TGTGCCAGCAGCTTGGGGGGGACCACTGAAGCTTTCTTT; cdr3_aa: CASSLGGTTEAFF
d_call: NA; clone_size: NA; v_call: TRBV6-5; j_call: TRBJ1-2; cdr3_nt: TGTGCCAGCAGTTACAGCGGGGGGCTCGGCTATGGCTACACCTTC; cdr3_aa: CASSYSGGLGYGYTF
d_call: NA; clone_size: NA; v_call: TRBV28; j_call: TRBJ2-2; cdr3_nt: TGTGCCAGCAGTCCCCGATCCACCGGGGAGCTGTTTTTT; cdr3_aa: CASSPRSTGELFF
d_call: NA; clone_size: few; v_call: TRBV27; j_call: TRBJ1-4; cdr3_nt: TGTGCCAGCAGTTCAGGAGCAACTAATGAAAAACTGTTTTTT; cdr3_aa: CASSSGATNEKLFF
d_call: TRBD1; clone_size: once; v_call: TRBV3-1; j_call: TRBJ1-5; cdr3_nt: TGTGCCAGCAGCGATGGGACAGGAAATCAGCCCCAGCATTTT; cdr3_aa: CASSDGTGNQPQHF
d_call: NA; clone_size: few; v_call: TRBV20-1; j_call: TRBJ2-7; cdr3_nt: TGCAGTGCCCCGGAACAGGGCGCCTCTTCCTACGAGCAGTACTTC; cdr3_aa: CSAPEQGASSYEQYF
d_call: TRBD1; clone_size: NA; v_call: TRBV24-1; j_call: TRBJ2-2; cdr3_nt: TGTGCCACCAGTGATCCCTTCCGGACAGGGGTGACCGGGGAGCTGTTTTTT; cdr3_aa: CATSDPFRTGVTGELFF
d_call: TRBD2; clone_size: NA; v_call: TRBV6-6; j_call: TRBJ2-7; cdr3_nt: TGTGCCAGCAGTAAGATAGGGACTAGCAGCTACGAGCAGTACTTC; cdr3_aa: CASSKIGTSSYEQYF
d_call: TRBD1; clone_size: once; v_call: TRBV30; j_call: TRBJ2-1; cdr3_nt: TGTGCCTGGTCGACAGGGGGCAGCTCCTACAATGAGCAGTTCTTC; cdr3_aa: CAWSTGGSSYNEQFF
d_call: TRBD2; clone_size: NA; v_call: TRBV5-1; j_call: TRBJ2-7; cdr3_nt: TGCGCCAGCAGCTTGGATATAACTAGCGGGAGCTACGAGCAGTACTTC; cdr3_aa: CASSLDITSGSYEQYF
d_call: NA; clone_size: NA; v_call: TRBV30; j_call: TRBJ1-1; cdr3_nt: TGTGCCTGGAGACTTAGTGAGAACACTGAAGCTTTCTTT; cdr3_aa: CAWRLSENTEAFF
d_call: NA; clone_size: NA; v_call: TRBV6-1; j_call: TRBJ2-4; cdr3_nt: TGTGCCAGCAGTGAAGCCACCTTCCGGGGGCAGGACATTCAGTACTTC; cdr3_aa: CASSEATFRGQDIQYF
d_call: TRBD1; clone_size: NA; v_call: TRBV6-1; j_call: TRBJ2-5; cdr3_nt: TGTGCCAGCAGACCACTGACAGGGGGCGCGGAGACCCAGTACTTC; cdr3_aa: CASRPLTGGAETQYF
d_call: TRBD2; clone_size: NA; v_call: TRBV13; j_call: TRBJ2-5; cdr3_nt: TGTGCCTCTGGGGGCCCAACGGGACTAGGCCAAGAGACCCAGTACTTC; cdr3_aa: CASGGPTGLGQETQYF
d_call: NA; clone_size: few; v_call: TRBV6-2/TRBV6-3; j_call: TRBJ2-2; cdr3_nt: TGTGCCAGCAGGGGGGTTACTGGCGGGACCACCGGGGAGCTGTTTTTT; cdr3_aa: CASRGVTGGTTGELFF
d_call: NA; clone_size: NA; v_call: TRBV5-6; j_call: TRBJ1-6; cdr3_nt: TGTGCCAGCAGCTTGGAATTGGAGGGGACACCCCTCCACTTT; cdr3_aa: CASSLELEGTPLHF
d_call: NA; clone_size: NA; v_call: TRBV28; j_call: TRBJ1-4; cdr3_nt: TGTGCCAGCAGTCCGCCCCCAGGGGAAAAACTGTTTTTT; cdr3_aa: CASSPPPGEKLFF
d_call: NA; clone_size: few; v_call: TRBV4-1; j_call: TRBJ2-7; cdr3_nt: TGCGCCAGCAGCCCCCTTGAAGCTGGGTACGAGCAGTACTTC; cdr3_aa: CASSPLEAGYEQYF
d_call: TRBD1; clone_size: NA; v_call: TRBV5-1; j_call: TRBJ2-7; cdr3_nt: TGCGCCAGCAGCATAACAGGGGGAGAGCAGTACTTC; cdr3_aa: CASSITGGEQYF
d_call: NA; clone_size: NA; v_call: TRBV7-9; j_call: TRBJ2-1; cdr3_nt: TGTGCCAGCCGGAATCCGGGACATAAGGATGAGCAGTTCTTC; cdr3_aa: CASRNPGHKDEQFF
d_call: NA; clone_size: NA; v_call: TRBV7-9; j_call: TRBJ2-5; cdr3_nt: TGTGCCAGCAGCTTAGGGCCAGTAGGGAGCCAAGAGACCCAGTACTTC; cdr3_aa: CASSLGPVGSQETQYF
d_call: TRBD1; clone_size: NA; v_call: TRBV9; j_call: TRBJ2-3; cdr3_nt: TGTGCCAGCAGCGCGGGGACAGCAGATACGCAGTATTTT; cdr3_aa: CASSAGTADTQYF
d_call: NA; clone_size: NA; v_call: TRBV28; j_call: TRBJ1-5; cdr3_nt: TGTGCCAGCAGTCCCCTCGGGGATAGCAATCAGCCCCAGCATTTT; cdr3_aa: CASSPLGDSNQPQHF
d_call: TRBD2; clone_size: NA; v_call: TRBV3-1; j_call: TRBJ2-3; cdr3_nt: TGTGCCAGCAGCCAAGAGACGGGCGGGAGTACAGATACGCAGTATTTT; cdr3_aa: CASSQETGGSTDTQYF
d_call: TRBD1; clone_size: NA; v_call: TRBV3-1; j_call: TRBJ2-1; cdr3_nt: TGTGCCAGCAGCCCAACGCCGGGACAGTACAATGAGCAGTTCTTC; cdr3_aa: CASSPTPGQYNEQFF
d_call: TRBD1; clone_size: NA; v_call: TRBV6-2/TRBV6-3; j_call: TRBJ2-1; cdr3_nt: TGTGCCAGCAGTTTACGGTGGACAGGGTACAATGAGCAGTTCTTC; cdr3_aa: CASSLRWTGYNEQFF
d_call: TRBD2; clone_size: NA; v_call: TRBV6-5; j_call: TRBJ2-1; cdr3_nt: TGTGCCAGCAGTTCCAACCCACAGCGGGAGTTGCTTGAGCAGTTCTTC; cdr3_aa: CASSSNPQRELLEQFF
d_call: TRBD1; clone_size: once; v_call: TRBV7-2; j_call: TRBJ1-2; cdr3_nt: TGTGCCAGCAGCTTTACAGGGGGCGAAGGCTACACCTTC; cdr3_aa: CASSFTGGEGYTF